This TCR beta chain was sequenced for a study of T-cell reconstitution after alpha-beta-depleted transplantation in children. Study-wide points: A year post-transplant, T-cell counts and diversity derived mostly from newly produced T cells.

V lost 0 bases and J 8 bases, leaving 16 bases between the germline ends. The CDR3 covers 15 residues. Per the germline V gene, CDR1 is LNHDA and CDR2 is SQIVND (reference sequence). Unique molecular identifiers were incorporated when the TCRbeta library was constructed. TCRdb independently ran MiXCR on the PCR reads; one entry per CDR3 protein. The sample has approximately 170,000 distinct CDR3 sequences, approximately 12% seen once. The sample holds many counts of this clonotype. Its antigen is undetermined. This chain uses TRBV19 with TRBJ1-2; the D is unclear. The starting material was PBMCs, obtained before TCRalphabeta/CD19-depleted stem cell transplant. The sequence was obtained from a boy aged 2 to 9 with acute myeloid leukemia, due to receive a stem cell transplant. The chain's CDR3 is CASSIDGGPGLGYTF. The CDR3 DNA reads as TGTGCCAGTAGTATAGACGGAGGTCCGGGCCTCGGCTACACCTTC.